Presented here are 24 T cell receptor beta chains from one specimen sequenced in a study of a mutant IDH1 vaccine in newly diagnosed glioma. TCRdb's table, derived via immunoSEQ multiplex PCR, lists solely in-frame clones and lacks some. Found here are roughly 38,000 clones, about 78% of them singletons; the top ten hold approximately 6.8%. Antigens for these TCRs are unknown. Time point denoted: week 23, last vaccination. Topical imiquimod was applied with each vaccine dose, which held 300 ug of mutant IDH1 20-mer peptide. Specimen: PBMCs, collected from a glioma patient whose treatment included an IDH1 peptide vaccine. The receptors come from a woman aged 40 to 50 with glioma. Some clones in this sample may be carry-over from other donors' samples.

In its sample, this clone was seen a few times. The V and J genes are TRBV27 and TRBJ2-7; 8 bases agree with TRBD1. Per germline, CDR1 MNHEY and CDR2 SMNVEV (reference sequence). V trimming: 0 bases; J trimming: 9 bases; junction bases outside the gene matches: 10. The CDR3 sequence is 15 residues long. In nucleotides, the CDR3 is TGTGCCAGCAGTTTATCGGGACAGGACTCTACGGGGCAGTACTTC. Translation gives CASSLSGQDSTGQYF.

This clone was picked up one time. The V and J genes are TRBV10-2 and TRBJ1-1, with D hard to call. From germline, CDR1 is WSHSY and CDR2 SAAADI. Trimming took off 6 bases at V and 4 bases at J, with 15 bases between the two ends. This CDR3 has 14 residues. The CDR3 DNA is TGCGCCAGCAGCTCGGGGTATGAAGTCACTGAAGCTTTCTTT. It is translated as CASSSGYEVTEAFF.

This chain joins TRBV9 and TRBJ1-1; 7 nucleotides align to TRBD1. V was pared by 0 bases and J by 4 bases, with 6 bases of the junction left unmatched. Germline CDR1 and CDR2: SGDLS and YYNGEE. This CDR3 spans 15 amino acids. The CDR3: CASSVGGQGGTEAFF. The CDR3 nucleotides are TGTGCCAGCAGCGTAGGTGGTCAGGGGGGCACTGAAGCTTTCTTT.

The chain combines TRBV7-9 with TRBJ1-2; TRBD1 is a possible D gene (5 bases). This CDR3 has 14 residues. V was cut by 6 bases and J by 3 bases, with 14 bases left in between. CDR1 is SEHNR, CDR2 FQNEAQ, per germline (reference sequence). The CDR3 nucleotides read TGTGCCAGCAGTCTGACGGGGGTGGACTATGGCTACACCTTC. Protein product: CASSLTGVDYGYTF.

By sample fraction, this clone is medium-sized (0.01 to 0.1%). This rearrangement joins TRBV6-4 to TRBJ2-2; TRBD1 aligns across 7 bases. The CDR3 totals 15 residues. V lost 3 bases and J lost 6; bases outside the gene matches: 7. The V gene's germline CDR1 is MRHNA and CDR2 SNTAGT. CDR3 residues: CASSEKGTEPGELFF. The CDR3 coding sequence is TGTGCCAGCAGTGAAAAAGGGACAGAGCCCGGGGAGCTGTTTTTT.

This chain uses TRBV9 with TRBJ2-2, with TRBD1 as a possible D gene (6 bases). Between the trimmed V and J ends, which lost 4 bases and 5 bases, there was a span of 15 bases. Germline lookup yields CDR1 SGDLS and CDR2 YYNGEE. The CDR3 extends over 15 amino acids. The CDR3: CASSMGHLRTGELFF. The DNA of the CDR3 is TGTGCCAGCAGCATGGGACACCTGAGGACCGGGGAGCTGTTTTTT. Full variable domain (rest looked up from reference TRBV9 and TRBJ2-2): DSGVTQTPKHLITATGQRVTLRCSPRSGDLSVYWYQQSLDQGLQFLIQYYNGEERAKGNILERFSAQQFPDLHSELNLSSLELGDSALYFCASSMGHLRTGELFFGEGSRLTVL.

V gene TRBV13 combines with J gene TRBJ1-5; D is uncertain. Germline CDR1 reads PRHDT; CDR2 reads FYEKMQ (reference sequence). Trimming pared 4 bases from V and 1 base from J, leaving 8 bases between. This CDR3 spans 14 amino acids. The CDR3 protein is CASSSRMSNQPQHF. The DNA for the CDR3 is TGTGCCAGCAGCTCAAGGATGAGCAATCAGCCCCAGCATTTT.

The J gene is TRBJ2-7, the V gene TRBV27; 11 bases align to TRBD1. J was trimmed by 7 bases and V by 2 bases; bases with no gene match: 4. The V gene's germline CDR1 is MNHEY and CDR2 SMNVEV (reference sequence). The CDR3 length is 14 residues. The CDR3 protein is CASSLLDRGHEQYF. The CDR3 DNA is TGTGCCAGCAGTTTACTGGACAGGGGGCATGAGCAGTACTTC.

The V gene is TRBV5-3, the J gene TRBJ2-2; D may be TRBD1 (6 bases). TRBV5-3 is an open reading frame, and its role is uncertain. The V gene lost 0 bases and the J gene lost 4 bases, with 10 bases spanning the gap. This CDR3 region has 15 residues. The CDR3 DNA reads TGTGCCAGAAGCTTGGGGGGGCAGACCACCGGGGAGCTGTTTTTT. This gives the protein CARSLGGQTTGELFF.

This chain links TRBV19 with TRBJ1-2, with a weak D call TRBD1 (5 bases). The CDR3 totals 15 residues. In germline, CDR1 is LNHDA, CDR2 SQIVND (reference sequence). Trimming left V 6 bases short and J 7 bases short, with 21 bases between. The CDR3 DNA reads as TGTGCCAGTAGCCCCGGCGGGGCAGAAGGGCTTGGCTACACCTTC. Residues: CASSPGGAEGLGYTF.

This chain connects TRBV4-2 to TRBJ2-6, with 10 nucleotides matching TRBD1. Germline V gene lookup returns CDR1 LGHNA and CDR2 YNFKEQ. This CDR3 spans 18 amino acids. The V and J ends lost 4 bases and 0 bases, in that order; junction bases with no gene match: 6. This chain's CDR3 is CASSPTGGSYSGANVLTF. The CDR3 nucleotides read TGTGCCAGCAGCCCGACAGGGGGCAGTTACTCTGGGGCCAACGTCCTGACTTTC.

This chain links TRBV4-1 with TRBJ2-5; no definite D call. The V end lost 6 bases, the J end lost 2 bases, and 19 bases lay between the germline ends. The CDR3 loop spans 16 amino acids. Germline V lookup: CDR1 MGHRA, CDR2 YSYEKL. Here the CDR3 DNA reads TGCGCCAGCAGGGGTCCGGGCGGTAGTCTACAAGAGACCCAGTACTTC. Translation gives CASRGPGGSLQETQYF.

The chain couples TRBV2 to TRBJ1-3; no firm D call. This CDR3 region has 11 residues. V gave up 8 bases and J gave up 4 bases, with 6 bases separating them. Germline CDR1 reads SNHLY; CDR2 reads FYNNEI. CDR3: CASLSGNTIYF. The DNA of the CDR3 is TGTGCCAGCTTGTCCGGAAACACCATATATTTT.

The genes are TRBV30 and TRBJ2-2; D may match TRBD1 or TRBD2 (5 bases each). Trimming cost V 1 base and J 6 bases, with 15 bases left between them. This CDR3 region has 15 residues. From germline, CDR1 is GTSNPN and CDR2 SVGIG (reference sequence). Here the CDR3 reads CAWSGPLGAPGELFF. CDR3 nucleotide sequence: TGTGCCTGGAGTGGACCTCTCGGGGCTCCCGGGGAGCTGTTTTTT.

This clone was observed a single time. This chain uses TRBV30 with TRBJ2-7; D is unclear. Germline V lookup: CDR1 GTSNPN, CDR2 SVGIG (reference sequence). The CDR3 is 13 residues long. V was shortened by 0 bases and J by 6 bases, with 12 bases between the two germline ends. The CDR3 protein is CAWSVGQGSEQYF. CDR3 in DNA: TGTGCCTGGAGTGTGGGCCAAGGGTCCGAGCAGTACTTC.

The chain is built from TRBV5-8 and TRBJ2-6; D remains unclear. The CDR3 runs to 18 residues. Between the trimmed V and J ends, which lost 2 bases and 0 bases, there was a span of 15 bases. Per germline, CDR1 SGHTS and CDR2 YDEGEE. The CDR3 region is CASSLLLFDVSGANVLTF. DNA for the CDR3: TGTGCCAGCAGCTTATTGCTATTCGATGTCTCTGGGGCCAACGTCCTGACTTTC.

The chain is built from TRBV20-1 and TRBJ2-1, with D uncertain. The V and J ends lost 5 bases and 8 bases respectively, with 10 bases between them. Per germline, CDR1 DFQATT and CDR2 SNEGSKA (reference sequence). This CDR3 contains 11 residues. This CDR3 is CSAALADEQFF. The CDR3 DNA sequence: TGCAGTGCTGCCCTGGCAGATGAGCAGTTCTTC.

The rearrangement uses TRBV4-3 and TRBJ2-1; no clear D gene. V shed 0 bases and J shed 9 bases, with 6 bases lying between them. CDR3 length equals 12 residues. In germline, CDR1 is LGHNA, CDR2 YSLEER. CDR3: CASSQDSIEQFF. DNA of the CDR3: TGCGCCAGCAGCCAAGACTCCATTGAGCAGTTCTTC.

The genes are TRBV5-1 and TRBJ2-1; D is undetermined. Trimming removed 0 bases from V and 0 bases from J, with 7 bases in between. CDR1 and CDR2 from the germline V gene are SGHRS and YFSETQ. This CDR3 has 15 residues. The CDR3 loop is CASSLGGSSYNEQFF. The CDR3, as DNA: TGCGCCAGCAGCTTGGGGGGAAGCTCCTACAATGAGCAGTTCTTC.

About this clone itself: Other DNA sequences in the same sample also yield this CDR3. The rearrangement joins TRBV5-1 to TRBJ1-1, with 8 bases lining up with TRBD1. Germline V lookup: CDR1 SGHRS, CDR2 YFSETQ. With V trimmed by 4 bases and J by 1 base, 6 bases remained unmatched. The CDR3 consists of 15 residues. The CDR3, as DNA: TGCGCCAGCAGCCCCTTGACAGGGGAGAACACTGAAGCTTTCTTT. Translation gives CASSPLTGENTEAFF.

The rearrangement links TRBV7-9 to TRBJ2-1; either TRBD1 or TRBD2 may supply D (5 bases each). Deletions cut 2 bases from V and 9 bases from J, with 8 bases between. Germline loops: CDR1 SEHNR, CDR2 FQNEAQ (reference sequence). This CDR3 region has 12 residues. CDR3: CASSLWDVEQFF. The CDR3 bases are TGTGCCAGCAGCTTATGGGACGTTGAGCAGTTCTTC.

This clone was observed once. V is TRBV13 and J is TRBJ2-1, with a weak D call TRBD2 (6 bases). Germline CDR1 reads PRHDT; CDR2 reads FYEKMQ (reference sequence). The CDR3 runs to 13 residues. V dropped 2 bases and J dropped 6 bases, with 8 bases sitting between them. DNA for the CDR3: TGTGCCAGCAGCTTACCTAGCGTCAATGAGCAGTTCTTC. As protein: CASSLPSVNEQFF.

The rearrangement links TRBV28 to TRBJ1-2, with TRBD1 matching over 12 bases. The CDR3 has 15 amino acids. Trimming cost V 7 bases and J 8 bases; bases outside gene matches: 11. Per germline, CDR1 MDHEN and CDR2 SYDVKM. CDR3 coding DNA: TGTGCCAGCACAAAGGGGGGACAGGGGGCGGGCGGCTACACCTTC. Translating gives CASTKGGQGAGGYTF.

The rearrangement joins TRBV5-1 to TRBJ2-7; D perhaps matches TRBD2 (6 bases). The CDR3 has 13 amino acids. V was pared by 2 bases and J by 3 bases, with 9 bases between. Per germline, CDR1 SGHRS and CDR2 YFSETQ. The CDR3 bases are TGCGCCAGCAGCTTTAGCGGAAACTACGAGCAGTACTTC. Translated: CASSFSGNYEQYF.